Below, 13 T cell receptor beta chains from the same sample are listed, as sequenced in a study of blood T cell repertoires in COVID-19. Sequencing used immunoSEQ multiplex PCR; TCRdb keeps in-frame clones, though not all of them. This sample yields roughly 230,000 clones, of which 85% are seen a single time; more than 6% belongs to the top ten. The sample consisted of peripheral blood. All receptors derive from a woman aged 60-70 years with active or convalescent COVID-19.

The J gene is TRBJ2-1, the V gene TRBV6-1; tentatively, D is TRBD2 (6 bases). The CDR3 spans 16 residues. Looked up from germline, CDR1 is MNHNS and CDR2 is SASEGT. V lost 4 bases to trimming and J lost 0 bases, with 13 bases between them. For the CDR3, the DNA is TGTGCCAGCAGTGCGGCGGGGCCCAGCTCCTACAATGAGCAGTTCTTC. This gives the protein CASSAAGPSSYNEQFF.

The rearrangement joins TRBV19 to TRBJ2-5; TRBD1 agrees at 8 bases. V was pared by 3 bases and J by 2 bases, with 5 bases of the junction left unmatched. CDR3 length equals 15 residues. The V gene's germline CDR1 is LNHDA and CDR2 SQIVND (reference sequence). The CDR3 nucleotides read TGTGCCAGTAGTATCTCCAGGGGGCATCAAGAGACCCAGTACTTC. Amino acids: CASSISRGHQETQYF.

For the CDR3, the DNA is TGTGCCAGCAGCCGCGGACTAGGCACAGATACGCAGTATTTT. Protein product: CASSRGLGTDTQYF. The chain links TRBV3-1 (or the pseudogene TRBV3-2) to TRBJ2-3, with 7 bases aligning to TRBD2. V lost 4 bases, J lost 1 base, and 2 bases stayed unmatched. Germline V lookup: CDR1 LGHDT, CDR2 YNNKEL (reference sequence). The CDR3 loop spans 14 amino acids.

The V call is TRBV5-1, the J call TRBJ1-2, with 8 positions matching TRBD1. V shed 4 bases and J 3 bases; nucleotides not matched to a gene: 11. Germline CDR1 SGHRS, CDR2 YFSETQ. The CDR3 is made up of 16 amino acids. The CDR3 spells CASSGGQAGVYYGYTF. For the CDR3, the DNA is TGCGCCAGCAGCGGGGGACAGGCCGGCGTATACTATGGCTACACCTTC.

This chain uses TRBV27 with TRBJ2-7; TRBD2 agrees at 11 bases. CDR1 and CDR2 (germline): MNHEY, SMNVEV (reference sequence). The junction had 9 bases not matched to a gene; V was cut back by 5 bases and J by 0 bases. The CDR3 is 17 residues long. The CDR3, as DNA: TGTGCCAGCAGTGGGAGGACTAGCGGGCCGAGCTCCTACGAGCAGTACTTC. Amino acids: CASSGRTSGPSSYEQYF.

V usage is TRBV9 and J usage is TRBJ2-3, with 8 bases lining up with TRBD1. The germline CDR1 and CDR2 sequences are SGDLS and YYNGEE. The length of the CDR3 is 15 residues. The V and J ends lost 0 bases and 5 bases, in that order; junction bases with no gene match: 5. CDR3 sequence: CASSVVRGHGDTQYF. CDR3 bases: TGTGCCAGCAGCGTAGTCAGGGGGCATGGAGATACGCAGTATTTT.

The chain links TRBV4-2 to TRBJ2-3; D uncertain. The CDR3 sequence is 14 residues long. The ends were cut back, 4 bases at V and 0 bases at J, with 8 bases in the middle. CDR1 LGHNA and CDR2 YNFKEQ come from the germline V gene. The CDR3 DNA reads TGTGCCAGCAGCCCCCTCGGTAGCACAGATACGCAGTATTTT. It specifies CASSPLGSTDTQYF.

This chain links TRBV5-1 with TRBJ2-1; 7 bases match TRBD1. The trim removed 1 base at V and 2 bases at J, leaving 6 bases unmatched. Germline V CDR1 and CDR2: SGHRS, YFSETQ. The CDR3 runs to 16 residues. The CDR3 bases are TGCGCCAGCAGCTTGCAACCCGGGACAGCCTACAATGAGCAGTTCTTC. Translation gives CASSLQPGTAYNEQFF.

The rearrangement links TRBV7-9 to TRBJ1-3, with D unclear. V dropped 3 bases and J dropped 0 bases, with 18 bases sitting between them. The CDR3 has 18 residues. Germline V gene lookup returns CDR1 SEHNR and CDR2 FQNEAQ (reference sequence). CDR3 region: CASSFILPPSISGNTIYF. The CDR3 DNA follows: TGTGCCAGCAGCTTTATTTTGCCACCTTCTATCTCTGGAAACACCATATATTTT.

The chain carries TRBV10-1 and TRBJ2-1, with 8 bases lining up with TRBD1. The V gene end was trimmed by 8 bases and the J gene end by 4 bases; junction bases not matched to a gene: 7. The CDR3 length is 14 residues. Germline-derived CDR1 and CDR2 are WNHNN and SYGVQD (reference sequence). The CDR3 nucleotides read TGCGCCAGCCTCGGACAGGGCCTTTACAATGAGCAGTTCTTC. It yields the protein CASLGQGLYNEQFF.

The chain carries TRBV29-1 and TRBJ2-3, with 7 nucleotides matching TRBD2. J gave up 4 bases and V 4 bases, and 8 bases lay outside the gene matches. Germline V gene sequence: CDR1 SQVTM, CDR2 ANQGSEA. The length of the CDR3 is 14 residues. CDR3 region: CSVGEGFGADTQYF. In DNA form, the CDR3 reads TGCAGCGTTGGGGAGGGGTTTGGGGCAGATACGCAGTATTTT.

This clone was picked up one time. This sequence joins TRBV11-2 and TRBJ2-1, with 8 positions matching TRBD2. Germline V lookup: CDR1 SGHAT, CDR2 FQNNGV. With 3 bases clipped from V and 7 bases from J, the junction kept 11 bases outside the gene matches. CDR3 length: 16 amino acids. CDR3 amino acids: CASSFVGGDLLNEQFF. CDR3 in DNA: TGTGCCAGCAGCTTCGTCGGGGGGGACCTTTTGAATGAGCAGTTCTTC.

V and J are TRBV28 and TRBJ2-5, with D tentatively TRBD1 (5 bases). The V and J ends lost 3 bases and 0 bases respectively, with 14 bases between them. Germline V gene data show CDR1 as MDHEN and CDR2 as SYDVKM. This CDR3 has 16 amino acids. This CDR3 is CASSLGGAGNQETQYF. The DNA of the CDR3 is TGTGCCAGCAGTTTGGGCGGTGCAGGGAACCAAGAGACCCAGTACTTC.